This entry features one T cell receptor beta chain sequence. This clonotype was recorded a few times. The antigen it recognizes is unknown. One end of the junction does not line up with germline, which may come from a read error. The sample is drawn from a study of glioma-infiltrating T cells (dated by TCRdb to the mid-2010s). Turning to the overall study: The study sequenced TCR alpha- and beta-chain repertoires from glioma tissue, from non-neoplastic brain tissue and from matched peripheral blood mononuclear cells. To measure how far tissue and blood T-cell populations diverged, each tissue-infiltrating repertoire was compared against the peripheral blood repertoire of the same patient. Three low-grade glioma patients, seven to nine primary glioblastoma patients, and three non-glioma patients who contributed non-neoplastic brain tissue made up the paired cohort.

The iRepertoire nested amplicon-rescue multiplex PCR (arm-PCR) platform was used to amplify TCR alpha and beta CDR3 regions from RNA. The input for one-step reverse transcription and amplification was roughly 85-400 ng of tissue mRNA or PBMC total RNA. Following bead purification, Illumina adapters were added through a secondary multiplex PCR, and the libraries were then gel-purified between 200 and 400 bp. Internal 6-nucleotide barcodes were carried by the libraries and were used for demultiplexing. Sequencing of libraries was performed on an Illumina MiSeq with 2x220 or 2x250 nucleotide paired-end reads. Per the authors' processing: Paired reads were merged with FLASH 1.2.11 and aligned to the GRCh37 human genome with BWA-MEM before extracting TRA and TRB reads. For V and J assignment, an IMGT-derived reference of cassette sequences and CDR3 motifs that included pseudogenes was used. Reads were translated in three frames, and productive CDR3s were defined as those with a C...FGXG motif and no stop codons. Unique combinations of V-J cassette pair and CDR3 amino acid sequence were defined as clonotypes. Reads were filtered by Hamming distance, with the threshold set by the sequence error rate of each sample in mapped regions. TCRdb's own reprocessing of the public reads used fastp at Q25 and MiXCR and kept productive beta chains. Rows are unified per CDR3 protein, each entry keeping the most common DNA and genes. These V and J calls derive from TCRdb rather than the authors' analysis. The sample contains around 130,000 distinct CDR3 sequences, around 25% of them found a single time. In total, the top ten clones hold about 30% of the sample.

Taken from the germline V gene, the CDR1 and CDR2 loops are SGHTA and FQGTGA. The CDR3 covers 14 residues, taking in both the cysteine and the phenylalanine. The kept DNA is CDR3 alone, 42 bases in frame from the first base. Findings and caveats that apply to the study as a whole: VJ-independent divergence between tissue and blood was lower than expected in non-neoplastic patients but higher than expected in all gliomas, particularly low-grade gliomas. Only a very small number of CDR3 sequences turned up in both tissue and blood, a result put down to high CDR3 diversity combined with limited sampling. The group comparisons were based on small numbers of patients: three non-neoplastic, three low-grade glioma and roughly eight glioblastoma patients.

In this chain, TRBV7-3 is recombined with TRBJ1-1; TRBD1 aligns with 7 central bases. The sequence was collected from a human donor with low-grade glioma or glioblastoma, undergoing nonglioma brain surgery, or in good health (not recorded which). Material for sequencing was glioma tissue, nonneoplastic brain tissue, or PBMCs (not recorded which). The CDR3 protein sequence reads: CASRAGGSHTETFF. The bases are TGTGCCAGCAGGGCAGGGGGTTCTCACACTGAAACTTTCTTT.